These 29 T cell receptor beta chains originate from one sample sequenced in a study of OX40 agonist ivuxolimab in advanced cancers. Some clones are missing from TCRdb's copy, which holds only in-frame ones; the method was immunoSEQ multiplex PCR. The sample records tens of thousands of clones, roughly 86% being singletons. Sequencing used CD4+ or CD8+ T cells sorted from blood, obtained in a trial of the OX40 agonist ivuxolimab. The receptor source for this set is an adult with an advanced solid tumor such as melanoma, head and neck, liver or kidney cancer.

This clone came up a few times. The V and J genes are TRBV4-2 and TRBJ2-1, with 15 bases matching TRBD2. CDR3 size: 19 residues. V trimming: 4 bases; J trimming: 7 bases; junction bases outside the gene matches: 14. Germline V gene sequence: CDR1 LGHNA, CDR2 YNFKEQ. The CDR3 DNA sequence: TGTGCCAGCAGCCCGTTAGTAGGACTAGCGGGAGGGGGCTTTAATGAGCAGTTCTTC. Its translation: CASSPLVGLAGGGFNEQFF.

The chain joins TRBV9 to TRBJ2-3, with D perhaps matching TRBD2 (5 bases). Between the trimmed V and J ends, which lost 1 base and 0 bases, there was a span of 12 bases. The germline gives CDR1 SGDLS, CDR2 YYNGEE. The CDR3 is 16 amino acids. CDR3 sequence: CASSVPIATSTDTQYF. The DNA for the CDR3 is TGTGCCAGCAGCGTACCCATAGCGACTAGCACAGATACGCAGTATTTT.

This clone was recorded a few times. V usage is TRBV5-5 and J usage is TRBJ2-5, with TRBD2 as a possible D gene (6 bases). Trimming left V 0 bases short and J 9 bases short, with 12 bases between. The CDR3 sequence is 13 residues long. Germline CDR1 SGHKS, CDR2 YYEKEE (reference sequence). This CDR3 is CASSLGMAGSQYF. CDR3 bases: TGTGCCAGCAGCTTGGGAATGGCGGGGTCCCAGTACTTC.

The chain recombines TRBV6-5 with TRBJ2-5; 7 nucleotides line up with TRBD1. Germline V gene sequence: CDR1 MNHEY, CDR2 SVGAGI. The CDR3 sequence is 14 residues long. After removal of 2 bases from V and 6 bases from J, the junction contained 6 bases not matched to a gene. CDR3 bases: TGTGCCAGCAGTTACACAGGGGTGATGCAGACCCAGTACTTC. Translation gives CASSYTGVMQTQYF.

The rearrangement links TRBV2 to TRBJ2-1, with a possible D match to TRBD1 (6 bases). The length of the CDR3 is 15 residues. The V gene lost 7 bases and the J gene lost 2 bases, with 15 bases spanning the gap. Germline CDR1 reads SNHLY; CDR2 reads FYNNEI. CDR3 amino acids: CASTATGRTYNEQFF. CDR3 DNA: TGTGCCAGCACCGCGACAGGCCGTACCTACAATGAGCAGTTCTTC. Drawing the rest from reference TRBV2 and TRBJ2-1, the complete variable domain is EPEVTQTPSHQVTQMGQEVILRCVPISNHLYFYWYRQILGQKVEFLVSFYNNEISEKSEIFDDQFSVERPDGSNFTLKIRSTKLEDSAMYFCASTATGRTYNEQFFGPGTRLTVL.

J is TRBJ1-1 and V is TRBV11-3, with TRBD1 as a possible D gene (5 bases). CDR1 and CDR2 from the germline V gene are SGHNT and YENEEA. Between the trimmed V and J ends, which lost 1 base and 0 bases, there was a span of 9 bases. The CDR3 runs to 15 residues. This chain's CDR3 is CASSLGPGLNTEAFF. CDR3 nucleotide sequence: TGTGCCAGCAGCTTAGGGCCGGGGCTGAACACTGAAGCTTTCTTT. The full variable domain, completed using reference TRBV11-3 and TRBJ1-1, is EAGVVQSPRYKIIEKKQPVAFWCNPISGHNTLYWYLQNLGQGPELLIRYENEEAVDDSQLPKDRFSAERLKGVDSTLKIQPAELGDSAVYLCASSLGPGLNTEAFFGQGTRLTVV.

The chain uses TRBV2 and TRBJ2-5; D perhaps matches TRBD2 (6 bases). There are 13 residues in the CDR3. CDR1 SNHLY and CDR2 FYNNEI come from the germline V gene. V shed 3 bases and J shed 5 bases, with 10 bases lying between them. This chain's CDR3 is CASSDWSGETQYF. DNA for the CDR3: TGTGCCAGCAGTGATTGGAGCGGGGAGACCCAGTACTTC.

V is TRBV18 and J is TRBJ2-7, with D possibly being TRBD2 (5 bases). The germline gives CDR1 KGHSH, CDR2 LQKENI. This CDR3 has 15 residues. The V and J ends lost 2 bases and 0 bases respectively, with 11 bases between them. The CDR3 reads CASSPVEVGSYEQYF. In nucleotides, the CDR3 is TGTGCCAGCTCACCAGTGGAGGTGGGCTCCTACGAGCAGTACTTC. The full variable domain, in which reference TRBV18 and TRBJ2-7 provide the parts outside the CDR3, is NAGVMQNPRHLVRRRGQEARLRCSPMKGHSHVYWYRQLPEEGLKFMVYLQKENIIDESGMPKERFSAEFPKEGPSILRIQQVVRGDSAAYFCASSPVEVGSYEQYFGPGTRLTVT.

The gene calls are TRBV7-9 and TRBJ2-1; no clear D gene. Germline V gene lookup returns CDR1 SEHNR and CDR2 FQNEAQ (reference sequence). Between the trimmed V and J ends, which lost 6 bases and 10 bases, there was a span of 4 bases. This CDR3 contains 9 residues. The CDR3 loop reads CASSQEQFF. CDR3 coding DNA: TGTGCCAGCAGTCAGGAGCAGTTCTTC.

The CDR3 nucleotides read TGTGCCAGCAGCTTAGAAGGTGCGGGGACAAATCAGCCCCAGCATTTT. Translation gives CASSLEGAGTNQPQHF. V is TRBV7-8 and J is TRBJ1-5; tentative D call: TRBD1 (6 bases). V lost 1 base to trimming and J lost 4 bases, with 14 bases between them. Germline CDR1 reads SGHVS; CDR2 reads FQNEAQ. This CDR3 spans 16 amino acids.

V gene TRBV7-9 combines with J gene TRBJ2-5; D is tentatively TRBD1 or TRBD2 (5 bases each). The length of the CDR3 is 15 residues. V shed 1 base and J shed 7 bases, with 16 bases lying between them. Germline loops: CDR1 SEHNR, CDR2 FQNEAQ (reference sequence). The CDR3 nucleotides are TGTGCCAGCAGCTTAGTTGCCGGGGCCCGAGGGACCCAGTACTTC. It is translated as CASSLVAGARGTQYF.

The chain carries TRBV5-8 and TRBJ1-5; D remains unclear. The CDR3 contains 15 residues. The germline V gene has CDR1 SGHTS and CDR2 YDEGEE. Trimming stripped 4 bases from V and 3 bases from J, with 14 bases between. The CDR3 region is CASSPGGRINQPQHF. DNA for the CDR3: TGTGCCAGCAGCCCTGGTGGGAGGATCAATCAGCCCCAGCATTTT.

This chain links TRBV30 with TRBJ2-3, with D perhaps TRBD1 (6 bases). Trimming cost V 1 base and J 4 bases, with 9 bases left between them. CDR1 is GTSNPN, CDR2 SVGIG, per germline (reference sequence). The length of the CDR3 is 13 residues. CDR3 in amino acids: CAWSEQGADTQYF. The CDR3, as DNA: TGTGCCTGGAGTGAACAGGGCGCAGATACGCAGTATTTT.

V is TRBV27 and J is TRBJ1-1; 11 bases align to TRBD1. Germline lookup yields CDR1 MNHEY and CDR2 SMNVEV (reference sequence). V gave up 3 bases and J gave up 1 base; unmatched junction bases: 10. CDR3 size: 18 residues. Here the CDR3 reads CASSFRRGQGVRNTEAFF. The CDR3 region has the DNA TGTGCCAGCAGTTTTCGACGGGGACAGGGGGTGAGGAACACTGAAGCTTTCTTT.

V usage is TRBV7-2 and J usage is TRBJ2-7; D is uncertain. Trimming left V 5 bases short and J 6 bases short, with 17 bases between. CDR1 is SGHTA, CDR2 FQGNSA, per germline. The CDR3 loop spans 14 amino acids. The CDR3 DNA is TGTGCCAGCAGCCTGGGCGTGTTTAGTTCCGAGCAGTACTTC. This gives the protein CASSLGVFSSEQYF.

This sequence joins TRBV27 and TRBJ2-5; D might be TRBD2 (7 bases). V lost 3 bases, J lost 4 bases, and 15 bases lay in between. Per the germline V gene, CDR1 is MNHEY and CDR2 is SMNVEV (reference sequence). CDR3 length equals 15 residues. CDR3 DNA: TGTGCCAGCAGTTTGAAGGGGAGGGGGGGAGAGACCCAGTACTTC. Translated, it gives CASSLKGRGGETQYF.

The chain links TRBV5-4 to TRBJ1-6; the D gene is possibly TRBD1 (6 bases). Germline V lookup: CDR1 SGHNT, CDR2 YYREEE (reference sequence). The CDR3 extends over 14 amino acids. Trimming pared 1 base from V and 8 bases from J, leaving 10 bases between. CDR3 sequence reads: CASSLWGADSPLHF. As DNA, the CDR3 is TGTGCCAGCAGCTTGTGGGGGGCGGATTCACCCCTCCACTTT.

The genes are TRBV7-8 and TRBJ2-5, with D unresolved. The closer fit of TRBJ2-7 to the DNA end suggests the J call may be wrong. Germline values: CDR1 SGHVS, CDR2 FQNEAQ. CDR3 length: 15 amino acids. The CDR3 sequence is CASSLGVELFYEQYF. In nucleotides, the CDR3 is TGTGCCAGCAGCTTAGGGGTCGAACTTTTCTACGAGCAGTACTTC.

This clone was counted between two and nine times. V and J are TRBV30 and TRBJ2-1; 13 bases match TRBD2. Trimming removed 6 bases from V and 5 bases from J; junction bases left unmatched: 4. Germline CDR1 reads GTSNPN; CDR2 reads SVGIG (reference sequence). CDR3 length equals 14 residues. CDR3 bases: TGTGCCTGTAAACTAGCGGGGGGGCACAATGAGCAGTTCTTC. It yields the protein CACKLAGGHNEQFF.

This clone was observed a handful of times. V is TRBV5-4 and J is TRBJ1-2, with D hard to call. V dropped 4 bases and J dropped 2 bases, with 12 bases sitting between them. The CDR3 contains 14 residues. Looked up from germline, CDR1 is SGHNT and CDR2 is YYREEE (reference sequence). The CDR3 nucleotides are TGTGCCAGCAGCCCAAGCCTGGCAAACTATGGCTACACCTTC. Protein product: CASSPSLANYGYTF.

J is TRBJ1-1 and V is TRBV6-5, with D possibly TRBD1 on 5 matching bases. CDR1 is MNHEY, CDR2 SVGAGI, per germline. The CDR3 totals 11 residues. The V gene lost 7 bases and the J gene lost 3 bases, with 6 bases spanning the gap. Written as DNA, the CDR3 is TGTGCCAGCAAGGGACACACTGAAGCTTTCTTT. Its translation is CASKGHTEAFF.

With regard to this clone: Other DNA sequences in the same sample also yield this CDR3. As DNA, the CDR3 is TGTGCCTGGAGTGGGGTGTTGAACACTGAAGCTTTCTTT. Amino acids: CAWSGVLNTEAFF. The J gene is TRBJ1-1, the V gene TRBV30, with D unclear. Germline V gene data show CDR1 as GTSNPN and CDR2 as SVGIG (reference sequence). The V gene lost 1 base and the J gene lost 0 bases, with 6 bases spanning the gap. The CDR3 runs 13 residues.

CDR3: CASRSGTEGAGELFF. The CDR3 DNA reads TGTGCCAGCAGATCCGGGACAGAGGGAGCCGGGGAGCTGTTTTTT. The chain is built from TRBV5-4 and TRBJ2-2, with TRBD1 matching 7 bases. CDR1 and CDR2 from the germline V gene are SGHNT and YYREEE (reference sequence). Germline trimming cut 5 bases from V and 6 bases from J; bases unmatched to any gene: 10. The CDR3 extends over 15 amino acids. Full variable domain (missing parts from reference TRBV5-4 and TRBJ2-2): ETGVTQSPTHLIKTRGQQVTLRCSSQSGHNTVSWYQQALGQGPQFIFQYYREEENGRGNFPPRFSGLQFPNYSSELNVNALELDDSALYLCASRSGTEGAGELFFGEGSRLTVL.

The gene calls are TRBV7-2 and TRBJ1-2; D is perhaps TRBD1 (5 bases). CDR1 is SGHTA and CDR2 is FQGNSA in the germline V gene. This CDR3 is 14 amino acids long. V was pared by 4 bases and J by 4 bases, with 13 bases between. CDR3 coding DNA: TGTGCCAGCAGCTCGCAGGGAGGTTCCTATGGCTACACCTTC. It is translated as CASSSQGGSYGYTF. The full variable domain, its missing parts supplied by reference TRBV7-2 and TRBJ1-2, is GAGVSQSPSNKVTEKGKDVELRCDPISGHTALYWYRQSLGQGLEFLIYFQGNSAPDKSGLPSDRFSAERTGGSVSTLTIQRTQQEDSAVYLCASSSQGGSYGYTFGSGTRLTVV.

This rearrangement joins TRBV2 to TRBJ1-5; tentative D call: TRBD1 (5 bases). Trimming took 8 bases from V and 4 from J, leaving 15 bases between them. The CDR3 consists of 14 residues. CDR1 SNHLY and CDR2 FYNNEI come from the germline V gene. This chain's CDR3 is CASSLGAGNQPQHF. The CDR3 DNA is TGTGCCAGCTCCCTTGGGGCAGGGAATCAGCCCCAGCATTTT.

This sequence joins TRBV6-5 and TRBJ1-3, with a tentative D call TRBD1 (5 bases). V was clipped by 2 bases and J by 0 bases, with 11 bases between them. The germline V gene has CDR1 MNHEY and CDR2 SVGAGI. The CDR3 is 16 residues long. CDR3 in DNA: TGTGCCAGCAGTTACGGGACCGTTACCTCTGGAAACACCATATATTTT. This codes for CASSYGTVTSGNTIYF.

The chain recombines TRBV2 with TRBJ2-6; the match to TRBD1 covers 8 bases. The trim removed 8 bases at V and 1 base at J, leaving 7 bases unmatched. CDR1 and CDR2 (germline): SNHLY, FYNNEI. The CDR3 contains 16 residues. Written as DNA, the CDR3 is TGTGCCAGCCTAAGGGACAGGCTTTCTGGGGCCAACGTCCTGACTTTC. This encodes CASLRDRLSGANVLTF. Full variable domain (remainder filled in from reference TRBV2 and TRBJ2-6): EPEVTQTPSHQVTQMGQEVILRCVPISNHLYFYWYRQILGQKVEFLVSFYNNEISEKSEIFDDQFSVERPDGSNFTLKIRSTKLEDSAMYFCASLRDRLSGANVLTFGAGSRLTVL.

This clone was counted only a few times. The chain joins TRBV7-2 to TRBJ2-3; unclear D gene. Germline V lookup: CDR1 SGHTA, CDR2 FQGNSA. V lost 2 bases to trimming and J lost 4 bases, with 4 bases between them. The CDR3 is made up of 12 amino acids. The CDR3 loop is CASSLSSDTQYF. The CDR3 coding sequence is TGTGCCAGCAGCTTATCATCAGATACGCAGTATTTT.

The J gene is TRBJ1-4, the V gene TRBV9, with TRBD1 matching over 9 bases. J lost 8 bases, V lost 2 bases, and 10 bases had no gene match. The CDR3 contains 16 residues. CDR1 SGDLS and CDR2 YYNGEE come from the germline V gene. In DNA form, the CDR3 reads TGTGCCAGCAGCGTTTTTCCGGGACAGGGCCTGGAAAAACTGTTTTTT. It translates to CASSVFPGQGLEKLFF. Using reference TRBV9 and TRBJ1-4 for the parts outside the CDR3, the full variable domain is DSGVTQTPKHLITATGQRVTLRCSPRSGDLSVYWYQQSLDQGLQFLIQYYNGEERAKGNILERFSAQQFPDLHSELNLSSLELGDSALYFCASSVFPGQGLEKLFFGSGTQLSVL.